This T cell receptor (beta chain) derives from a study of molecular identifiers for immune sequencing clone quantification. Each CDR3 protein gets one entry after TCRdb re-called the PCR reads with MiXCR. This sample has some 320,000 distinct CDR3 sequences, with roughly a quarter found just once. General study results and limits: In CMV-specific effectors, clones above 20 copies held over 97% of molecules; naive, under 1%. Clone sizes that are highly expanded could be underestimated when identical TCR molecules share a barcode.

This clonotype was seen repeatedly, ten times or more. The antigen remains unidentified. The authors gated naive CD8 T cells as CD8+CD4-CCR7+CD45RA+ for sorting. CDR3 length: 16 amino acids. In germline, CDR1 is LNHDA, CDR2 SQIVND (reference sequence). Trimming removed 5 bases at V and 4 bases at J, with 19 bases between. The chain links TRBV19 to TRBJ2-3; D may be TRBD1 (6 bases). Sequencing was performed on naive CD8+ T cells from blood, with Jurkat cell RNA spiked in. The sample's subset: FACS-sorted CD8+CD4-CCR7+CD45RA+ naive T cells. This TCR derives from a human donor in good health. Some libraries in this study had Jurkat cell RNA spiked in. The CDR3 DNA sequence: TGTGCCAGTAGTCCGCCAACAGGGAGCGAAGCAGATACGCAGTATTTT. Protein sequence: CASSPPTGSEADTQYF.